This T cell receptor beta chain was found in a study of T cell responses to AZD1222 COVID-19 vaccine. Study-wide findings and caveats: No day 14 peak samples; only post-peak repertoires were characterized.

Profiling relied on immunoSEQ multiplex PCR, and the TCRdb table lists in-frame clones only, not all of them. This table holds 130,000 to 150,000 clones, approximately 85% found once. The table lists this clone with a few counts. Its specificity is not known. CDR3 length: 14 residues. Trimming took 0 bases from V and 1 from J, leaving 7 bases between them. Germline V lookup: CDR1 SGHRS, CDR2 YFSETQ. The source of this sequence is an adult in good health. The V call is TRBV5-1, the J call TRBJ1-1, with D unresolved. Sequencing was performed on peripheral blood, taken on day 0 of MenACWY control vaccination. The CDR3 sequence: CASSLVSGNTEAFF. CDR3 in DNA: TGCGCCAGCAGCTTGGTAAGTGGGAACACTGAAGCTTTCTTT.